This T cell receptor beta chain appears in the sequencing data of a study of cytomegalovirus exposure and HLA in healthy donors. Healthy bone marrow donors supplied every sample. Both 60 Vbeta primers and 13 Jbeta primers went into the PCR. The repertoire was sequenced with immunoSEQ multiplex PCR; TCRdb's copy has only in-frame clones and lacks some. Seen here are about 94,000 clones, around 69% observed once, and the top ten hold about 3.8%. The CDR3 runs to 16 residues. Germline V CDR1 and CDR2: LNHDA, SQIVND (reference sequence). Unmatched junction bases numbered 9, after V lost 3 bases and J lost 7 bases. A word on this clone: Its specificity is not known.

Findings and limits, study-wide: Other equally common chains were less clonally expanded than HLA-associated TCR beta chains, a later analysis showed. It was confirmed in vitro that a few of the CMV-associated chains were specific for CMV antigens. The study put 150 to 200 TCR beta chains on its list as cytomegalovirus-associated.

Material: PBMCs. This TCR was sampled from a man between 25 and 39 years old in good health and CMV-seronegative. The chain carries TRBV19 and TRBJ2-4; TRBD2 matches at 10 bases. DNA of the CDR3: TGTGCCAGTAGTATCTACCTAGCGGGAGAGTTTAACATTCAGTACTTC. Translating it yields CASSIYLAGEFNIQYF.